This is a list of T cell receptor beta chains from one sample in a study of T cells in tuberculosis. Using immunoSEQ multiplex PCR, the repertoire was profiled, and TCRdb retains in-frame clones only, with some absent. The data show roughly 34,000 clones, about 90% seen once. Sequenced: PBMCs. Receptors were obtained from a donor between 5 and 29 years old with latent tuberculosis or without tuberculosis infection. Some clones in this sample may be carry-over from other donors' samples. CDR3s leave out the opening cysteine and the closing phenylalanine or tryptophan. The size entry is marked missing in some rows and otherwise reads once, few, many or a size class.

ASSGTSGKSYNEQF	TRBJ2-1	TRBV10-1	NA
ASSEMADRVAF	TRBJ1-1	TRBV6-1	NA
ASSSTGTGGTGELF	TRBJ2-2	TRBV5-6	NA
ASQTSGGGNEQY	TRBJ2-7	TRBV6-6	NA
ASSQSNQPQH	TRBJ1-5	TRBV28	NA
ASSSGQGAGEQY	TRBJ2-7	TRBV27	NA
ASSLEPGFNSPLH	TRBJ1-6	TRBV11-2	NA
ASSTGLNTEAF	TRBJ1-1	TRBV7-7	NA
ASTSTRGTGFTEAF	TRBJ1-1	TRBV28	NA
AWSDRNTEAF	TRBJ1-1	TRBV30	NA
ASSEGTGAGELF	TRBJ2-2	TRBV2	NA
ASSAGLAAYEQY	TRBJ2-7	TRBV5-1	NA
ASSQQKNSEAF	TRBJ1-1	TRBV4-2	NA
ASSDGGIYNEQF	TRBJ2-1	TRBV2	few
ASSLALTGFNYGYT	TRBJ1-2	TRBV7-4	NA
ASRNRGLLAGELF	TRBJ2-2	TRBV27	once
ASSSPGQGAHEQF	TRBJ2-1	TRBV27	NA
ASARQGEDNEQF	TRBJ2-1	TRBV5-1	NA
ASSFNRRTGTYNEQF	TRBJ2-1	TRBV7-6	NA
ASSEPGLVGRDTQY	TRBJ2-3	TRBV6-1	NA
ASSLGYSGAYEQY	TRBJ2-7	TRBV7-8	NA
ASSEGGHEQF	TRBJ2-1	TRBV6-1	NA
ARDRERSSYNEQF	TRBJ2-1	TRBV19	NA
ATDRVEKYEQF	TRBJ2-1	TRBV9	once
ASSPRLGGRTETQY	TRBJ2-5	TRBV9	NA
ASSFGENTEAF	TRBJ1-1	TRBV5-1	NA
ASSSGQGKVEQY	TRBJ2-7	TRBV5-1	NA
ASSLGPGNTYEQY	TRBJ2-7	TRBV5-4	NA
ASEDRALGYT	TRBJ1-2	TRBV2	NA
ASSLEVGRGTEAF	TRBJ1-1	TRBV4-2	NA
ASSVAPDRTGYT	TRBJ1-2	TRBV9	NA
ASSEGRDTQY	TRBJ2-3	TRBV25-1	NA
ASSPVGLAGVFGTGELF	TRBJ2-2	TRBV4-2	NA
ASSNYRDRSMGYT	TRBJ1-2	TRBV6-5	once
ASSRAYGRTGELF	TRBJ2-2	TRBV4-2	NA
ASSEGGQAALYEQY	TRBJ2-7	TRBV6-4	NA
ASSLRQGADGYT	TRBJ1-2	TRBV5-1	NA
AWSGTGTGLRTNEKLF	TRBJ1-4	TRBV30	NA
ASSLVRGMGNQPQH	TRBJ1-5	TRBV7-2	NA
ASSYLAGASYEQY	TRBJ2-7	TRBV11-3	NA